Listed below are T cell receptor beta chains from one sample, sequenced in a study of beta chain features in type 1 diabetes. The repertoire was sequenced with immunoSEQ multiplex PCR; TCRdb's copy has only in-frame clones and lacks some. The sample holds approximately 250,000 clones, roughly 13% seen once. Sequenced: naive CD4+ T cells from blood. The receptor source for this set is a woman aged 35 to 49 in good health. The CDR3 runs from the conserved cysteine through the conserved F or W. A D gene is named only where the DNA matches it firmly. Part of the rows lack a size; the others show once, few, many or a class for expanded clones.

TRBJ2-2,.,TRBV11-3,TRBD2,TGTGCCAGCAGCCGTGGACTAGCGGGGGTTACCGGGGAGCTGTTTTTT,CASSRGLAGVTGELFF
TRBJ2-3,few,TRBV5-5,TRBD1,TGTGCCAGCAGCTTGGGAGTCCGACAGGGATACACAGATACGCAGTATTTT,CASSLGVRQGYTDTQYF
TRBJ1-3,.,TRBV2,.,TGTGCCAGCAGTGCCAGGGTAGGAAACACCATATATTTT,CASSARVGNTIYF
TRBJ1-4,few,TRBV7-6,TRBD1,TGTGCCAGCAGCCCCCAGGACAGGGGCCTGCCCTCAACTAATGAAAAACTGTTTTTT,CASSPQDRGLPSTNEKLFF
TRBJ1-5,.,TRBV5-1,.,TGCGCCAGCAGCCCCGGGACACCTAATCAGCCCCAGCATTTT,CASSPGTPNQPQHF
TRBJ2-3,.,TRBV28,TRBD2,TGTGCCAGCAGTTTGGCGGGGGGCACAGATACGCAGTATTTT,CASSLAGGTDTQYF
TRBJ2-5,few,TRBV11-2,.,TGTGCCAGCAGCTTACGAGAGGAGACCCAGTACTTC,CASSLREETQYF
TRBJ1-3,few,TRBV19,.,TGTGCCAGTAGGACAGAATCCTCTGGAAACACCATATATTTT,CASRTESSGNTIYF
TRBJ2-7,few,TRBV9,.,TGTGCCAGCAGCGTCGGACACGGAAGCTACGAGCAGTACTTC,CASSVGHGSYEQYF
TRBJ2-4,.,TRBV25-1,.,TGTGCCAGCAGTGACGGGGTAGGGAGACTCAAAAACATTCAGTACTTC,CASSDGVGRLKNIQYF
TRBJ2-3,few,TRBV18,TRBD2,TGTGCCAGCTCACCACTTCCGGGACTAGCGGGGGTCACAGATACGCAGTATTTT,CASSPLPGLAGVTDTQYF
TRBJ1-1,.,TRBV7-9,.,TGTGCCAGCAGCTTAGTACAGACTGAAGCTTTCTTT,CASSLVQTEAFF
TRBJ1-1,.,TRBV10-2,.,TGCGCCAGCAGTGAGCGACCACCGGCGGACACTGAAGCTTTCTTT,CASSERPPADTEAFF
TRBJ1-2,.,TRBV10-3,TRBD1,TGTGCCGCCCAGACGAGCGACAGGGTCTATGGCTACACCTTC,CAAQTSDRVYGYTF
TRBJ2-7,few,TRBV27,TRBD1,TGTGCCAGCAGCCGCGCCGGGACAGGGGCCTACGAGCAGTACTTC,CASSRAGTGAYEQYF
TRBJ2-3,.,TRBV18,TRBD2,TGTGCCAGCTCACCACCGAGGCTAGCGGGGGGGCCCGCAGATACGCAGTATTTT,CASSPPRLAGGPADTQYF
TRBJ2-7,few,TRBV28,.,TGTGCCAGCAGTTTTAGCTATTACGAGCAGTACTTC,CASSFSYYEQYF
TRBJ1-4,few,TRBV19,TRBD1,TGTGCCAGTAGTACGGGACAGGGCAAGAGCGAAAAACTGTTTTTT,CASSTGQGKSEKLFF
TRBJ2-2,few,TRBV10-3,TRBD1,TGTGCCATCAGCCGGGACAGCCCAAGGACCGGGGAGCTGTTTTTT,CAISRDSPRTGELFF
TRBJ2-7,few,TRBV7-2,.,TGTGCCAGCAGCCCCCTTTACGAGCAGTACTTC,CASSPLYEQYF
TRBJ2-2,few,TRBV10-3,TRBD1,TGTGCCGCCATCGGACAGGGGAACACCGGGGAGCTGTTTTTT,CAAIGQGNTGELFF
TRBJ1-2,few,TRBV4-1,.,TGCGCCAGCAGCCAAAGTGAGGGCAGAGCGAACTATGGCTACACCTTC,CASSQSEGRANYGYTF